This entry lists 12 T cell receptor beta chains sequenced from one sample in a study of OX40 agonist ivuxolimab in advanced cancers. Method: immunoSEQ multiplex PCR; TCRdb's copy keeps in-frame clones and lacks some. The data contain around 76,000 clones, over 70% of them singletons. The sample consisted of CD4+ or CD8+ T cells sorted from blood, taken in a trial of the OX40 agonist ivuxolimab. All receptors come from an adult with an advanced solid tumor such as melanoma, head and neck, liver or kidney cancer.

Here the CDR3 reads CASSPPGASTGELFF. The CDR3 DNA follows: TGTGCCAGCTCACCCCCAGGGGCCTCCACCGGGGAGCTGTTTTTT. This chain joins TRBV18 and TRBJ2-2; D might be TRBD1 (6 bases). This CDR3 has 15 amino acids. The germline V gene has CDR1 KGHSH and CDR2 LQKENI. V dropped 3 bases and J dropped 4 bases, with 12 bases sitting between them.

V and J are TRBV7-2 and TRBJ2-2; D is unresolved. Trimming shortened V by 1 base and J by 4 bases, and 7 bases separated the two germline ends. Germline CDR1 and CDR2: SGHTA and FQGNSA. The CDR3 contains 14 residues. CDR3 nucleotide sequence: TGTGCCAGCAGCTTAGGGCAGATCACCGGGGAGCTGTTTTTT. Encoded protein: CASSLGQITGELFF.

In nucleotides, the CDR3 is TGTGCCAGCAGCTTGGTAGGAAGAACCTACGAGCAGTACTTC. The encoded protein is CASSLVGRTYEQYF. The chain combines TRBV7-4 with TRBJ2-7, with D unresolved. Deletions cut 3 bases from V and 2 bases from J, with 11 bases between. The CDR3 has 14 amino acids. CDR1 and CDR2 (germline): SGHVT, SQSDAQ.

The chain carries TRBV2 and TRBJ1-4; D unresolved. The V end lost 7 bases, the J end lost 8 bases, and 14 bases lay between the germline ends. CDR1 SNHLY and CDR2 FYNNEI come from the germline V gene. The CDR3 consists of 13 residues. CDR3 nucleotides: TGTGCCAGCAATGAGGGAGCGGAAGAAAAACTGTTTTTT. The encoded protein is CASNEGAEEKLFF. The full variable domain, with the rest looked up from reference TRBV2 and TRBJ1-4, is EPEVTQTPSHQVTQMGQEVILRCVPISNHLYFYWYRQILGQKVEFLVSFYNNEISEKSEIFDDQFSVERPDGSNFTLKIRSTKLEDSAMYFCASNEGAEEKLFFGSGTQLSVL.

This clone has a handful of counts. Written as DNA, the CDR3 is TGCGCCAGCAGCTTCACGGGTAATGAAAAACTGTTTTTT. Its translation: CASSFTGNEKLFF. The chain is built from TRBV5-1 and TRBJ1-4, with D unresolved. V lost 2 bases, J lost 4 bases, and 6 bases lay in between. The CDR3 extends over 13 amino acids. The germline gives CDR1 SGHRS, CDR2 YFSETQ.

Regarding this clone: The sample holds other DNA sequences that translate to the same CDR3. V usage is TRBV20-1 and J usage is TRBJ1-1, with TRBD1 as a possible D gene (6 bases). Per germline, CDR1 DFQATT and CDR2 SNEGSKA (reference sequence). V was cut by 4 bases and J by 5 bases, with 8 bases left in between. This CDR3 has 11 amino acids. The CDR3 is CSATRGTEAFF. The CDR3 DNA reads TGCAGTGCTACCAGGGGAACTGAAGCTTTCTTT.

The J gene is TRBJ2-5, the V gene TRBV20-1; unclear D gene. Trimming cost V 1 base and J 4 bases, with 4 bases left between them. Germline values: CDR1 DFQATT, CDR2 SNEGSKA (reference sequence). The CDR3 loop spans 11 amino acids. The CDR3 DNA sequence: TGCAGTGCTAGAGCCATAGAGACCCAGTACTTC. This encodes CSARAIETQYF.

The CDR3 loop reads CASSSGQGAFNYGYTF. The CDR3 nucleotides read TGCGCCAGCAGCTCTGGACAGGGGGCCTTTAACTATGGCTACACCTTC. The rearrangement uses TRBV5-1 and TRBJ1-2; 11 bases are a match to TRBD1. The CDR3 runs 16 residues. Germline CDR1 reads SGHRS; CDR2 reads YFSETQ. Trimming at V came to 3 bases and at J to 1 base, leaving 5 bases not matched to a gene.

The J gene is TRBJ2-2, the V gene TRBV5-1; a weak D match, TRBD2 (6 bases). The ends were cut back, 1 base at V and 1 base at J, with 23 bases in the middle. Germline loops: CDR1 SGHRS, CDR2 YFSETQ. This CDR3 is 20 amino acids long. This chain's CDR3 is CASSLRVSGSGVGNTGELFF. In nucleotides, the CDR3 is TGCGCCAGCAGCTTGAGGGTTTCAGGTTCGGGAGTTGGGAACACCGGGGAGCTGTTTTTT.

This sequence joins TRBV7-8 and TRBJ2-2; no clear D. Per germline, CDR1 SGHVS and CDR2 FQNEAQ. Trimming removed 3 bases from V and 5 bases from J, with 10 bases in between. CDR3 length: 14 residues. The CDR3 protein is CASSFETTTGELFF. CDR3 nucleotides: TGTGCCAGCAGCTTCGAGACCACAACCGGGGAGCTGTTTTTT.

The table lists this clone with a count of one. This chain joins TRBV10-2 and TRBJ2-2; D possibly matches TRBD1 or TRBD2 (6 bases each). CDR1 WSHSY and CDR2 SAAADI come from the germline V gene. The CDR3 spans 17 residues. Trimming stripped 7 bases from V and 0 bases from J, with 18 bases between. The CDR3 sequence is CASTHLGGGPNTGELFF. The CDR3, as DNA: TGCGCCAGCACCCACCTTGGAGGGGGACCGAACACCGGGGAGCTGTTTTTT.

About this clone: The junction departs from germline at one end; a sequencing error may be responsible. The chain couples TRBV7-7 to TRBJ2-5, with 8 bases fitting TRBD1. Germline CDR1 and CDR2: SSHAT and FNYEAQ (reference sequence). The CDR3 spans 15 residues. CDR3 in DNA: TGTGCTAGCAGCCCCGACAGGGGAGGAGGGGAGACCCAGTACTTC. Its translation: CASSPDRGGGETQYF.